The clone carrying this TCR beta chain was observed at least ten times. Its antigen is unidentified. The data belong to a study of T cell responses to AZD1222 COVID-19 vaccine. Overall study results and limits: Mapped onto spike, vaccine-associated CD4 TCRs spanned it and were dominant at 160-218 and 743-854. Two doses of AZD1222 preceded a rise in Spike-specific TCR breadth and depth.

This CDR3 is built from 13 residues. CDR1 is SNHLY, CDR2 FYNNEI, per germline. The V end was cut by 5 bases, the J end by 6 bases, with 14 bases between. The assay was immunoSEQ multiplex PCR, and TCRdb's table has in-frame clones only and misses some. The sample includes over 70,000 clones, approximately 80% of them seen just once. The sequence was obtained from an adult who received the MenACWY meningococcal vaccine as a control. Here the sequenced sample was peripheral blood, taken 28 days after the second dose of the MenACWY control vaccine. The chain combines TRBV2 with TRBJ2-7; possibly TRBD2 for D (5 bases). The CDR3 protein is CASSTGIPAEQYF. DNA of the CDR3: TGTGCCAGCAGTACCGGGATTCCGGCCGAGCAGTACTTC.